Below, one T cell receptor beta chain is given with its context. Under the authors' procedure: Reference gene primers were amplified, and this amplification served to estimate nucleated cell counts. The repertoire was sequenced with immunoSEQ multiplex PCR; TCRdb's copy has only in-frame clones and lacks some. V and J calls and clone size come straight from that table; D and trimming were deduced from the DNA. The sample lists 140,000 to 150,000 clones, approximately 82% occurring once. The CDR3 has 10 amino acids. This sample is part of a study of blood T cell repertoires in COVID-19. Study-wide context: There were acute and convalescent COVID-19 samples, and they came from the United States, Italy and Spain. PBMCs, B-cell-depleted T cells, or T cells were the source of the cDNA or gDNA that made up the material.

The TCR was taken from a man in his sixties with active or convalescent COVID-19. Material for sequencing was peripheral blood. The rearrangement uses TRBV21-1 and TRBJ1-1; the listed D gene, TRBD1, was not tested against the DNA. TRBV21-1 is a pseudogene. In nucleotides, the CDR3 is TGTGCCAGAACAAGGGGGTTGGCTTTCTTT. Its translation is CARTRGLAFF.